This entry describes one TCR beta chain. The data were obtained in a study of cytomegalovirus exposure and HLA in healthy donors. Measured with immunoSEQ multiplex PCR; TCRdb has only the in-frame clones, and not every one. The sample has 130,000 to 150,000 clones; 85% to 90% are singletons. The specimen sequenced was PBMCs. The source of this sequence is a man younger than 35 in good health and CMV-seronegative.

CDR3 nucleotides: TGTGCCAGCAGCCCGACTGGGGGGGGCGCTGAGCAGTTCTTC. This sequence encodes CASSPTGGGAEQFF. The J gene is TRBJ2-1, the V gene TRBV11-3; perhaps TRBD2 as D (7 bases). Per the germline V gene, CDR1 is SGHNT and CDR2 is YENEEA. The CDR3 runs 14 residues. V lost 5 bases, J lost 9 bases, and 17 bases lay in between.